One sample yielded the 10 T cell receptor beta chains listed below, sequenced in a study of shared clonotypes between healthy human individuals. Repertoires were generated with immunoSEQ multiplex PCR, while TCRdb's copy carries only in-frame clones and drops some. The sample shows roughly 2.2 million clones, over 85% of them seen only once. Input material: naive CD4+ T cells from PBMCs. Subset specified: CD45RA+ positively selected. These receptors were obtained from a man between 18 and 35 years old in good health. Some clones in this sample may be carry-over from other donors' samples.

The gene calls are TRBV30 and TRBJ2-1; TRBD2 matches 9 bases. Trimming took 3 bases from V and 0 from J; bases not matched to a gene: 6. This CDR3 comprises 16 residues. Germline CDR1 and CDR2: GTSNPN and SVGIG (reference sequence). The CDR3 spells CAWSAGGLASYNEQFF. The CDR3 nucleotides are TGTGCCTGGAGCGCGGGGGGACTAGCCTCCTACAATGAGCAGTTCTTC.

The genes are TRBV20-1 and TRBJ1-1; 8 bases map to TRBD1. The CDR3 spans 11 residues. Looked up from germline, CDR1 is DFQATT and CDR2 is SNEGSKA (reference sequence). The CDR3 spells CRGTGNTEAFF. As DNA, the CDR3 is TGCAGAGGGACAGGGAACACTGAAGCTTTCTTT.

V and J are TRBV18 and TRBJ2-1, with 9 bases aligning to TRBD2. V shed 0 bases, J shed 3 bases, and the junction held 3 bases outside the gene matches. Per germline, CDR1 KGHSH and CDR2 LQKENI. There are 16 residues in the CDR3. The CDR3 nucleotides are TGTGCCAGCTCACCACCGCAGCGGGAGGTCTACAATGAGCAGTTCTTC. As protein: CASSPPQREVYNEQFF.

The rearrangement uses TRBV4-1 and TRBJ1-2, with TRBD1 identical over 7 bases. The CDR3 extends over 19 amino acids. Germline CDR1 is MGHRA and CDR2 is YSYEKL. J gave up 5 bases and V 4 bases, and 22 bases lay outside the gene matches. In nucleotides, the CDR3 is TGCGCCAGCAGCCCCTATCTCGCGCAGGGGGGAAATAGAGAGTATGGCTACACCTTC. This translates into CASSPYLAQGGNREYGYTF.

The genes are TRBV2 and TRBJ1-1, with D perhaps TRBD1 (6 bases). Germline V gene sequence: CDR1 SNHLY, CDR2 FYNNEI. CDR3 length: 13 amino acids. Deletions cut 5 bases from V and 3 bases from J, with 10 bases between. The CDR3, as DNA: TGTGCCAGCAGTACAGGGAGGGACACTGAAGCTTTCTTT. This encodes CASSTGRDTEAFF.

The V call is TRBV19, the J call TRBJ2-2; 7 bases are shared with TRBD2. CDR1 LNHDA and CDR2 SQIVND come from the germline V gene (reference sequence). The CDR3 contains 18 residues. V lost 5 bases and J lost 0; bases outside the gene matches: 12. As DNA, the CDR3 is TGTGCCAGTAGTTCCAAGGTCCACGGGACTACGAACACCGGGGAGCTGTTTTTT. Its translation: CASSSKVHGTTNTGELFF. Looking up the rest from reference TRBV19 and TRBJ2-2 gives the full variable domain: DGGITQSPKYLFRKEGQNVTLSCEQNLNHDAMYWYRQDPGQGLRLIYYSQIVNDFQKGDIAEGYSVSREKKESFPLTVTSAQKNPTAFYLCASSSKVHGTTNTGELFFGEGSRLTVL.

Comments on this clone: This specimen includes other DNA sequences encoding the same CDR3. The chain has TRBV29-1 and TRBJ1-5, with D perhaps matching TRBD1 (6 bases). The CDR3 is 14 residues long. Germline V gene data show CDR1 as SQVTM and CDR2 as ANQGSEA. The ends were cut back, 4 bases at V and 0 bases at J, with 10 bases in the middle. The CDR3 coding sequence is TGCAGCGTTGCGACAGGCTATAGCAATCAGCCCCAGCATTTT. It translates to CSVATGYSNQPQHF.

J is TRBJ2-2 and V is TRBV18, with TRBD2 as a possible D gene (6 bases). The CDR3 extends over 15 amino acids. V was cut by 4 bases and J by 6 bases, with 15 bases left in between. Per the germline V gene, CDR1 is KGHSH and CDR2 is LQKENI. The CDR3, as DNA: TGTGCCAGCTCACGCGAGGAGGGCCAGCCCGGGGAGCTGTTTTTT. Amino acid sequence: CASSREEGQPGELFF.

The chain combines TRBV28 with TRBJ2-5; TRBD2 matches 7 bases. V trimming: 8 bases; J trimming: 5 bases; junction bases outside the gene matches: 14. Per germline, CDR1 MDHEN and CDR2 SYDVKM. CDR3 length: 15 residues. CDR3 protein: CASYGGRGRWETQYF. The DNA of the CDR3 is TGTGCCAGCTACGGGGGGAGGGGTAGGTGGGAGACCCAGTACTTC.

This clone was counted only a few times. This sample includes further DNA sequences coding for the same CDR3. This chain joins TRBV6-5 and TRBJ1-1; a possible D gene is TRBD1 (5 bases). From germline, CDR1 is MNHEY and CDR2 SVGAGI. The CDR3 covers 14 residues. V was cut by 0 bases and J by 0 bases, with 5 bases left in between. CDR3 amino acids: CASSYSTVNTEAFF. The CDR3 nucleotides are TGTGCCAGCAGTTACTCGACAGTGAACACTGAAGCTTTCTTT.